A single sample is the source of the 13 T cell receptor beta chains below, sequenced in a study of cytomegalovirus exposure and HLA in healthy donors. A multiplex PCR was run with 60 Vbeta primers and 13 Jbeta primers. This table comes from immunoSEQ multiplex PCR, and its TCRdb copy is limited to in-frame clones, with some not included. The sample consists of roughly 200,000 clones, 85% of them appearing once. The sample consisted of PBMCs. These receptor sequences come from a woman aged 45-60 years in good health and CMV-seronegative.

This clone was observed a single time. The chain joins TRBV2 to TRBJ1-2, with TRBD1 identical over 9 bases. V lost 4 bases, J lost 6 bases, and 9 bases stayed unmatched. The CDR3 is 15 amino acids. The germline gives CDR1 SNHLY, CDR2 FYNNEI. As DNA, the CDR3 is TGTGCCAGCAGTGGACTGCTACAGGGGGCGGATGGCTACACCTTC. Its translation: CASSGLLQGADGYTF.

This chain joins TRBV7-8 and TRBJ2-7, with 7 bases matching TRBD2. The CDR3 covers 16 residues. Germline-derived CDR1 and CDR2 are SGHVS and FQNEAQ. V gave up 5 bases and J gave up 2 bases; unmatched junction bases: 12. CDR3 nucleotides: TGTGCCAGCAGCCCCCGCTCCGCGGGAGTGCCCTACGAGCAGTACTTC. This codes for CASSPRSAGVPYEQYF.

This chain uses TRBV27 with TRBJ2-5; maybe TRBD1 (6 bases). This CDR3 spans 14 amino acids. Between the trimmed V and J ends, which lost 2 bases and 11 bases, there was a span of 18 bases. The germline gives CDR1 MNHEY, CDR2 SMNVEV (reference sequence). The CDR3, as DNA: TGTGCCAGCAGTTTAAACGGCAGGGGTAAAGGGCAGTACTTC. Protein product: CASSLNGRGKGQYF.

The chain recombines TRBV7-9 with TRBJ2-5; 7 bases map to TRBD2. CDR1 is SEHNR and CDR2 is FQNEAQ in the germline V gene (reference sequence). This CDR3 comprises 15 residues. With 4 bases clipped from V and 4 bases from J, the junction kept 9 bases outside the gene matches. CDR3 DNA: TGTGCCAGCAGCTCTGAAGGACTAGAGGCAGAGACCCAGTACTTC. Residues: CASSSEGLEAETQYF.

The table lists this clone with a count of one. The genes are TRBV27 and TRBJ2-7; tentative D call: TRBD1 (6 bases). CDR3 length: 15 residues. Trimming left V 3 bases short and J 6 bases short, with 18 bases between. Germline CDR1 is MNHEY and CDR2 is SMNVEV (reference sequence). The DNA for the CDR3 is TGTGCCAGCAGTTTCCCGGGACACCAAACCTCCGAGCAGTACTTC. It is translated as CASSFPGHQTSEQYF.

V gene TRBV19 combines with J gene TRBJ2-7; TRBD1 agrees at 10 bases. The CDR3 length is 15 residues. The V segment lost 4 bases and the J segment 2 bases; nucleotides outside the gene matches: 5. The germline V gene has CDR1 LNHDA and CDR2 SQIVND (reference sequence). This CDR3 reads CASSRGTGEPYEQYF. The CDR3 DNA reads TGTGCCAGTAGTAGGGGGACAGGGGAGCCCTACGAGCAGTACTTC.

The V and J genes are TRBV5-1 and TRBJ1-2, with 11 bases fitting TRBD1. The ends lost 0 bases at V and 8 bases at J; junction bases unmatched: 6. Germline V CDR1 and CDR2: SGHRS, YFSETQ. CDR3 length equals 15 residues. The CDR3 spells CASSLAGQGVDGYTF. The CDR3 coding sequence is TGCGCCAGCAGCTTGGCGGGACAGGGGGTAGACGGCTACACCTTC.

V usage is TRBV29-1 and J usage is TRBJ1-5; TRBD1 matches at 8 bases. V lost 6 bases and J lost 2; bases outside the gene matches: 3. This CDR3 region has 13 residues. Germline CDR1 SQVTM, CDR2 ANQGSEA. In DNA form, the CDR3 reads TGCAGCGTAGACAGGGGACGCAATCAGCCCCAGCATTTT. Amino acid sequence: CSVDRGRNQPQHF.

The chain joins TRBV4-3 to TRBJ1-3, with D perhaps matching TRBD1 (6 bases). Trimming stripped 1 base from V and 4 bases from J, with 11 bases between. Germline assignment: CDR1 LGHNA and CDR2 YSLEER. The CDR3 sequence is 15 residues long. The CDR3 loop reads CASSQGPGQGNTIYF. DNA for the CDR3: TGCGCCAGCAGCCAAGGGCCCGGACAGGGAAACACCATATATTTT.

The chain uses TRBV13 and TRBJ1-1; no definite D call. The CDR3 extends over 18 amino acids. Germline CDR1 and CDR2: PRHDT and FYEKMQ (reference sequence). V lost 4 bases and J lost 5, with 26 bases in between. As DNA, the CDR3 is TGTGCCAGCAGCTCGCGACTACTCGGCGTCGGCTCGTGGACTGAAGCTTTCTTT. This translates into CASSSRLLGVGSWTEAFF.

This chain connects TRBV6-5 to TRBJ1-2; D remains unclear. CDR3 length equals 13 residues. Germline lookup yields CDR1 MNHEY and CDR2 SVGAGI. V was trimmed by 6 bases and J by 2 bases, leaving 10 bases between them. CDR3 loop: CASSLDGNYGYTF. The CDR3 DNA is TGTGCCAGCAGCCTTGACGGGAACTATGGCTACACCTTC.

The chain recombines TRBV29-1 with TRBJ1-5; perhaps TRBD1 as D (6 bases). The germline V gene has CDR1 SQVTM and CDR2 ANQGSEA. V dropped 6 bases and J dropped 8 bases, with 17 bases sitting between them. The CDR3 contains 13 residues. The CDR3 spells CSVQRGGMEPQHF. In nucleotides, the CDR3 is TGCAGCGTGCAAAGGGGGGGCATGGAGCCCCAGCATTTT. The variable domain in full, completed from reference TRBV29-1 and TRBJ1-5, reads SAVISQKPSRDICQRGTSLTIQCQVDSQVTMMFWYRQQPGQSLTLIATANQGSEATYESGFVIDKFPISRPNLTFSTLTVSNMSPEDSSIYLCSVQRGGMEPQHFGDGTRLSIL.

The J gene is TRBJ2-2, the V gene TRBV5-1; 9 nucleotides match TRBD1. Germline lookup yields CDR1 SGHRS and CDR2 YFSETQ. The CDR3 loop spans 18 amino acids. Germline trimming cut 0 bases from V and 4 bases from J; bases unmatched to any gene: 10. Here the CDR3 DNA reads TGCGCCAGCAGCTTGGCCAACGGGCGGGACAGGGTCACCGGGGAGCTGTTTTTT. This sequence encodes CASSLANGRDRVTGELFF.